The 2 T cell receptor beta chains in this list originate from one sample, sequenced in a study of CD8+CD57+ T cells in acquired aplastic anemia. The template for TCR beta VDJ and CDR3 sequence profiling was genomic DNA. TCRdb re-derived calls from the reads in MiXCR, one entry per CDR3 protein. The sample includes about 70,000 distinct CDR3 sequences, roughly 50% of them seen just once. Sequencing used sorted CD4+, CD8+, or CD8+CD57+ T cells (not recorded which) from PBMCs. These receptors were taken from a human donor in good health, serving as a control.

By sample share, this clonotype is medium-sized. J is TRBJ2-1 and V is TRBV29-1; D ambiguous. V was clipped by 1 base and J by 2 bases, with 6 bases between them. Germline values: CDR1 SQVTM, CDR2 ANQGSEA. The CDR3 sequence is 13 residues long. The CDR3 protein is CSVEVETYNEQFF. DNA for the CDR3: TGCAGCGTTGAAGTGGAAACCTACAATGAGCAGTTCTTC.

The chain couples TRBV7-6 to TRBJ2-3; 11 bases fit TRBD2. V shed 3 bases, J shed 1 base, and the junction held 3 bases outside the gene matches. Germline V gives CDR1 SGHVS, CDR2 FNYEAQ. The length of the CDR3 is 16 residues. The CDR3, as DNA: TGTGCCAGCAGCTTTGAACTAGCGGGGGGCACAGATACGCAGTATTTT. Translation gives CASSFELAGGTDTQYF.